The clone carrying this T cell receptor (beta chain) has only one observation. What it recognizes is unknown. This entry belongs to a study of T cell responses to AZD1222 COVID-19 vaccine. Study-wide findings and caveats: White British ancestry dominated among donors, who included more females, and clonal diversity was possibly underestimated. Only a handful of AZD1222 recipients tested seropositive at baseline.

Profiled with immunoSEQ multiplex PCR; TCRdb holds only in-frame clones, not every one. The sample has fewer than 110,000 clones, approximately 90% seen once; the top ten hold 5% to 8%. V dropped 6 bases and J dropped 2; count of bases not matched to a gene: 4. This CDR3 contains 15 residues. CDR1 and CDR2 from the germline V gene are MNHEY and SVGEGT. The sequencing here drew on peripheral blood, taken 28 days after the second AZD1222 dose. This sequence was found in an adult who received the AZD1222 COVID-19 vaccine. The rearrangement links TRBV6-2 or TRBV6-3 to TRBJ2-1, with TRBD1 identical over 10 bases. CDR3 sequence reads: CASSRTGGAYNEQFF. The CDR3 DNA sequence: TGTGCCAGCAGCCGGACAGGGGGAGCCTACAATGAGCAGTTCTTC.